What follows are 3 T cell receptor beta chains derived from one specimen sequenced in a study of blood T cells in healthy people across ages. With a J-beta primer mix and a sample-barcoded 5' primer, a second PCR ran 7 to 11 cycles. TCRdb recomputed calls from the 5' RACE reads with MiXCR, one row per CDR3 protein. Among around 800,000 distinct CDR3 sequences listed, approximately 48% were seen once. Specimen: blood. The receptors here all came from a man in his sixties in good health.

The chain employs TRBV7-9 and TRBJ2-3; 8 nucleotides align to TRBD2. V shed 1 base and J 1 base; nucleotides not matched to a gene: 10. CDR1 is SEHNR and CDR2 is FQNEAQ in the germline V gene (reference sequence). This CDR3 is built from 18 residues. CDR3 in DNA: TGTGCCAGCAGCTTAGGGTCGGGGGGGGATCGGCGCACAGATACGCAGTATTTT. Protein: CASSLGSGGDRRTDTQYF.

This chain joins TRBV7-9 and TRBJ1-6; a possible D gene is TRBD1 (5 bases). The germline V gene encodes CDR1 SEHNR and CDR2 FQNEAQ (reference sequence). The CDR3 has 16 amino acids. V dropped 1 base and J dropped 6 bases, with 13 bases sitting between them. The CDR3 DNA is TGTGCCAGCAGCTTAGGTTCGGGGGGACCTAATTCACCCCTCCACTTT. Translating it yields CASSLGSGGPNSPLHF.

This clonotype was seen a handful of times. The chain employs TRBV7-2 and TRBJ1-5; TRBD1 agrees at 7 bases. This CDR3 is 15 amino acids long. The J segment lost 3 bases and the V segment lost 1 base, leaving 3 bases of the junction unmatched. In germline, CDR1 is SGHTA, CDR2 FQGNSA. CDR3 sequence: CASSLGTGYNQPQHF. DNA of the CDR3: TGTGCCAGCAGCTTAGGGACAGGCTACAATCAGCCCCAGCATTTT.